The 32 T cell receptor beta chains below all came from one sample that was sequenced in a study of technical replicates of blood from four donors. The table came from immunoSEQ multiplex PCR; TCRdb's copy has only in-frame clones and leaves some out. This table holds approximately 70,000 clones, roughly 90% found once. Source material: T cells isolated from PBMCs. The receptors were gathered from a human donor in good health.

V is TRBV28 and J is TRBJ1-3; D not resolved. Germline values: CDR1 MDHEN, CDR2 SYDVKM. Trimming took 5 bases from V and 0 from J, leaving 11 bases between them. This CDR3 is 15 amino acids long. The DNA for the CDR3 is TGTGCCAGCAGTACTAATCGGGACTCTGGAAACACCATATATTTT. It specifies CASSTNRDSGNTIYF.

The gene calls are TRBV9 and TRBJ1-5, with D possibly matching TRBD1 (6 bases). This CDR3 has 15 residues. V dropped 2 bases and J dropped 7 bases, with 16 bases sitting between them. CDR1 SGDLS and CDR2 YYNGEE come from the germline V gene. CDR3 sequence reads: CASSVGDTSVQPQHF. DNA for the CDR3: TGTGCCAGCAGCGTTGGGGACACCTCCGTCCAGCCCCAGCATTTT.

CDR3 coding DNA: TGTGCCTGGAGTCAAACAACAGGGTTAACTGGAAACACCATATATTTT. It specifies CAWSQTTGLTGNTIYF. The chain carries TRBV30 and TRBJ1-3; D possibly corresponds to TRBD1 (6 bases). V dropped 2 bases and J dropped 2 bases, with 16 bases sitting between them. The CDR3 runs to 16 residues. The germline gives CDR1 GTSNPN, CDR2 SVGIG (reference sequence).

The gene calls are TRBV11-1 and TRBJ2-1; possibly TRBD2 for D (6 bases). The CDR3 covers 17 residues. Trimming removed 2 bases from V and 5 bases from J, with 19 bases in between. Germline V CDR1 and CDR2: SGHAT, FQDESV (reference sequence). The CDR3 loop is CASSLHREWFQDNEQFF. As DNA, the CDR3 is TGTGCCAGCAGCTTACACCGGGAGTGGTTCCAAGACAATGAGCAGTTCTTC.

V is TRBV14 and J is TRBJ2-7, with 11 nucleotides matching TRBD2. Germline V CDR1 and CDR2: SGHDN, FVKESK. J lost 3 bases, V lost 7 bases, and 5 bases had no gene match. The CDR3 length is 14 residues. The CDR3 DNA follows: TGTGCCAGCAATGGACTAGCGGGTAACTACGAGCAGTACTTC. Amino acid sequence: CASNGLAGNYEQYF.

V gene TRBV7-2 combines with J gene TRBJ2-7, with 9 bases aligning to TRBD1. The CDR3 covers 14 residues. Germline V gene lookup returns CDR1 SGHTA and CDR2 FQGNSA. Trimming cost V 3 bases and J 3 bases; bases outside gene matches: 3. CDR3 bases: TGTGCCAGCAGCTTGACAGGGGGGCGCTACGAGCAGTACTTC. Amino acids: CASSLTGGRYEQYF.

The V and J genes are TRBV19 and TRBJ2-1, with a possible D match to TRBD1 (7 bases). CDR3 size: 17 residues. CDR1 is LNHDA, CDR2 SQIVND, per germline (reference sequence). Deletions cut 6 bases from V and 6 bases from J, with 24 bases between. The CDR3, as DNA: TGTGCCAGTAGGGAGGGGGCGGGTTCTAACCTTCGCAATGAGCAGTTCTTC. As protein: CASREGAGSNLRNEQFF. Complete variable domain (other parts from reference TRBV19 and TRBJ2-1): DGGITQSPKYLFRKEGQNVTLSCEQNLNHDAMYWYRQDPGQGLRLIYYSQIVNDFQKGDIAEGYSVSREKKESFPLTVTSAQKNPTAFYLCASREGAGSNLRNEQFFGPGTRLTVL.

A word on this clone: One end of the junction does not line up with germline, which may come from a read error. The gene calls are TRBV4-3 and TRBJ1-1; the match to TRBD1 covers 7 bases. CDR3 length: 14 residues. From germline, CDR1 is LGHNA and CDR2 YSLEER. Written as DNA, the CDR3 is TGCGCCAGCAGCCGCAACAGGGGTATCGCTGACGCTTTCTTT. Protein sequence: CASSRNRGIADAFF.

The chain couples TRBV2 to TRBJ2-1; 9 bases match TRBD2. The CDR3 is made up of 15 amino acids. CDR1 is SNHLY and CDR2 is FYNNEI in the germline V gene. Trimming at V came to 6 bases and at J to 5 bases, leaving 8 bases not matched to a gene. The DNA for the CDR3 is TGTGCCAGCAGAGCACAAAGGACTAGCGACAATGAGCAGTTCTTC. Its translation: CASRAQRTSDNEQFF. Combining the CDR3 with reference TRBV2 and TRBJ2-1 gives the whole variable domain EPEVTQTPSHQVTQMGQEVILRCVPISNHLYFYWYRQILGQKVEFLVSFYNNEISEKSEIFDDQFSVERPDGSNFTLKIRSTKLEDSAMYFCASRAQRTSDNEQFFGPGTRLTVL.

J is TRBJ1-4 and V is TRBV28; D is unclear. Germline assignment: CDR1 MDHEN and CDR2 SYDVKM. The CDR3 spans 12 residues. V was pared by 7 bases and J by 6 bases, with 9 bases between. The CDR3 region has the DNA TGTGCCAGCAACAGCCCTGATGAAAAACTGTTTTTT. Protein product: CASNSPDEKLFF.

The chain carries TRBV15 and TRBJ1-1, with D tentatively TRBD1 (6 bases). V lost 5 bases and J 2 bases, leaving 15 bases between the germline ends. Per the germline V gene, CDR1 is LNHNV and CDR2 is YYDKDF (reference sequence). The CDR3 consists of 15 residues. This CDR3 reads CATSPVRGHNTEAFF. CDR3 bases: TGTGCCACCAGCCCAGTCAGGGGCCATAACACTGAAGCTTTCTTT.

This chain joins TRBV5-6 and TRBJ1-1; TRBD1 agrees at 7 bases. The J segment lost 0 bases and the V segment lost 0 bases, leaving 8 bases of the junction unmatched. Germline CDR1 SGHDT, CDR2 YYEEEE. The CDR3 consists of 17 residues. The CDR3 bases are TGTGCCAGCAGCTTGGCCGGGACAGTCTTCATGAACACTGAAGCTTTCTTT. Translating it yields CASSLAGTVFMNTEAFF.

The V call is TRBV18, the J call TRBJ1-3; TRBD1 might be the D (6 bases). CDR1 KGHSH and CDR2 LQKENI come from the germline V gene. The germline V and J ends were trimmed by 1 base and 9 bases, with 10 bases remaining between them. The CDR3 contains 13 residues. The CDR3 here is CASSPLRGRTIYF. CDR3 sequence (DNA): TGTGCCAGCTCACCACTCAGGGGACGCACCATATATTTT.

This rearrangement joins TRBV2 to TRBJ2-7; D uncertain. Trimming left V 1 base short and J 4 bases short, with 11 bases between. Germline CDR1 and CDR2: SNHLY and FYNNEI. The CDR3 totals 14 residues. The CDR3 DNA sequence: TGTGCCAGCAGTGAAGAGAGAGGTCAATACGAGCAGTACTTC. It specifies CASSEERGQYEQYF.

This sequence joins TRBV7-2 and TRBJ2-7; 9 bases agree with TRBD2. Germline V gives CDR1 SGHTA, CDR2 FQGNSA. The CDR3 is 15 amino acids. The V segment lost 3 bases and the J segment 5 bases; nucleotides outside the gene matches: 8. The DNA for the CDR3 is TGTGCCAGCAGCTTGCTAGCGGGATTAGTTGACGAGCAGTACTTC. Its translation: CASSLLAGLVDEQYF.

This rearrangement joins TRBV27 to TRBJ2-1; tentative D call: TRBD2 (5 bases). The CDR3 has 12 residues. Germline V gene sequence: CDR1 MNHEY, CDR2 SMNVEV (reference sequence). V was clipped by 4 bases and J by 9 bases, with 10 bases between them. The CDR3 reads CASSSRETEQFF. Written as DNA, the CDR3 is TGTGCCAGCAGTTCTAGGGAGACTGAGCAGTTCTTC.

This chain links TRBV5-1 with TRBJ2-3; 10 nucleotides match TRBD2. With V trimmed by 2 bases and J by 5 bases, 8 bases remained unmatched. CDR3 length equals 16 residues. Per the germline V gene, CDR1 is SGHRS and CDR2 is YFSETQ. CDR3 in DNA: TGCGCCAGCAGCTTAATAGCGGGAGGAGTGCAAGATACGCAGTATTTT. Its translation: CASSLIAGGVQDTQYF. Full variable domain (missing parts from reference TRBV5-1 and TRBJ2-3): KAGVTQTPRYLIKTRGQQVTLSCSPISGHRSVSWYQQTPGQGLQFLFEYFSETQRNKGNFPGRFSGRQFSNSRSEMNVSTLELGDSALYLCASSLIAGGVQDTQYFGPGTRLTVL.

The rearrangement links TRBV9 to TRBJ2-3; D might be TRBD2 (5 bases). Per germline, CDR1 SGDLS and CDR2 YYNGEE. This CDR3 contains 17 residues. Deletions cut 3 bases from V and 0 bases from J, with 17 bases between. Here the CDR3 reads CASSARGPIYSTDTQYF. The CDR3 DNA reads as TGTGCCAGCAGCGCCCGCGGGCCGATCTATAGCACAGATACGCAGTATTTT.

This chain links TRBV19 with TRBJ1-1; D unclear. Germline V CDR1 and CDR2: LNHDA, SQIVND (reference sequence). The CDR3 contains 16 residues. Trimming removed 4 bases at V and 1 base at J, with 16 bases between. DNA of the CDR3: TGTGCCAGTAGTACCCACATAGCCGGCGCGAACACTGAAGCTTTCTTT. Translated: CASSTHIAGANTEAFF.

V and J are TRBV28 and TRBJ2-5, with 9 bases aligning to TRBD1. This CDR3 region has 19 residues. Unmatched junction bases numbered 16, after V lost 4 bases and J lost 1 base. Germline V lookup: CDR1 MDHEN, CDR2 SYDVKM. This CDR3 reads CASSSLTGTGSDPQETQYF. As DNA, the CDR3 is TGTGCCAGCAGTTCCTTAACGGGGACAGGGTCGGATCCCCAAGAGACCCAGTACTTC. The full variable domain, its missing parts supplied by reference TRBV28 and TRBJ2-5, is DVKVTQSSRYLVKRTGEKVFLECVQDMDHENMFWYRQDPGLGLRLIYFSYDVKMKEKGDIPEGYSVSREKKERFSLILESASTNQTSMYLCASSSLTGTGSDPQETQYFGPGTRLLVL.

This chain's CDR3 is CASSLVAGPTYEQYF. The CDR3 nucleotides are TGCGCCAGCAGCTTGGTCGCGGGTCCGACCTACGAGCAGTACTTC. The chain has TRBV5-1 and TRBJ2-7; perhaps TRBD2 as D (5 bases). This CDR3 region has 15 residues. Trimming removed 0 bases at V and 2 bases at J, with 12 bases between. CDR1 and CDR2 (germline): SGHRS, YFSETQ. Combining the CDR3 with reference TRBV5-1 and TRBJ2-7 gives the whole variable domain KAGVTQTPRYLIKTRGQQVTLSCSPISGHRSVSWYQQTPGQGLQFLFEYFSETQRNKGNFPGRFSGRQFSNSRSEMNVSTLELGDSALYLCASSLVAGPTYEQYFGPGTRLTVT.

The J gene is TRBJ1-2, the V gene TRBV6-1, with D unclear. Between the trimmed V and J ends, which lost 7 bases and 0 bases, there was a span of 15 bases. CDR3 length: 15 residues. In germline, CDR1 is MNHNS, CDR2 SASEGT. DNA of the CDR3: TGTGCCAGCATCGTTTTGTATTTAACTAACTATGGCTACACCTTC. Protein sequence: CASIVLYLTNYGYTF.

The chain combines TRBV6-1 with TRBJ2-7, with D possibly being TRBD1 (5 bases). Germline values: CDR1 MNHNS, CDR2 SASEGT. Trimming stripped 3 bases from V and 4 bases from J, with 16 bases between. The CDR3 totals 15 residues. The CDR3 region is CASSDPPDSLYEQYF. The CDR3 DNA follows: TGTGCCAGCAGTGATCCCCCCGACAGTCTGTACGAGCAGTACTTC.

The rearrangement links TRBV29-1 to TRBJ2-2; the D gene is possibly TRBD1 (6 bases). Trimming removed 7 bases at V and 3 bases at J, with 15 bases between. The CDR3 totals 14 residues. The germline CDR1 and CDR2 sequences are SQVTM and ANQGSEA. CDR3 sequence (DNA): TGCAGCGCGAAAACAGGGTCCGACACCGGGGAGCTGTTTTTT. The encoded protein is CSAKTGSDTGELFF.

This clone was detected a few times. V usage is TRBV19 and J usage is TRBJ1-1; D is possibly TRBD1 (6 bases). Deletions cut 4 bases from V and 3 bases from J, with 9 bases between. CDR3 size: 13 residues. Germline V gene sequence: CDR1 LNHDA, CDR2 SQIVND (reference sequence). CDR3 amino acids: CASSTGVDTEAFF. The CDR3 DNA reads TGTGCCAGTAGTACAGGGGTGGACACTGAAGCTTTCTTT. Full variable domain (missing parts from reference TRBV19 and TRBJ1-1): DGGITQSPKYLFRKEGQNVTLSCEQNLNHDAMYWYRQDPGQGLRLIYYSQIVNDFQKGDIAEGYSVSREKKESFPLTVTSAQKNPTAFYLCASSTGVDTEAFFGQGTRLTVV.

This clone showed up just a few times. This sequence joins TRBV11-3 and TRBJ2-7, with 8 bases lining up with TRBD1. Germline V gene sequence: CDR1 SGHNT, CDR2 YENEEA. This CDR3 is 14 amino acids long. V shed 3 bases, J shed 5 bases, and the junction held 6 bases outside the gene matches. The CDR3 protein is CASSFGRGLNEQYF. In DNA, the CDR3 is TGTGCCAGCAGCTTCGGCAGGGGGCTAAACGAGCAGTACTTC. Looking up the rest from reference TRBV11-3 and TRBJ2-7 gives the full variable domain: EAGVVQSPRYKIIEKKQPVAFWCNPISGHNTLYWYLQNLGQGPELLIRYENEEAVDDSQLPKDRFSAERLKGVDSTLKIQPAELGDSAVYLCASSFGRGLNEQYFGPGTRLTVT.

The chain uses TRBV11-3 and TRBJ2-7, with 11 bases lining up with TRBD2. Germline loops: CDR1 SGHNT, CDR2 YENEEA. V lost 1 base and J lost 2; bases outside the gene matches: 10. The CDR3 contains 18 residues. The CDR3 DNA sequence: TGTGCCAGCAGCTTAGCCCGGTATACTAGCGGGGGTACCTACGAGCAGTACTTC. Translation gives CASSLARYTSGGTYEQYF.

The rearrangement links TRBV30 to TRBJ2-7, with TRBD2 matching 15 bases. The germline V gene has CDR1 GTSNPN and CDR2 SVGIG (reference sequence). J was trimmed by 5 bases and V by 3 bases; bases with no gene match: 5. CDR3 length: 15 amino acids. Here the CDR3 DNA reads TGTGCCTGGAGCCCGGGACTAGCGGGAGGCCACGAGCAGTACTTC. It is translated as CAWSPGLAGGHEQYF.

V usage is TRBV5-4 and J usage is TRBJ2-1; D perhaps matches TRBD2 (5 bases). The germline CDR1 and CDR2 sequences are SGHNT and YYREEE (reference sequence). The CDR3 has 15 amino acids. Trimming pared 0 bases from V and 0 bases from J, leaving 7 bases between. The CDR3 loop reads CASSLGGSSYNEQFF. CDR3 coding DNA: TGTGCCAGCAGCTTGGGTGGGAGCTCCTACAATGAGCAGTTCTTC.

The rearrangement joins TRBV18 to TRBJ2-7; D perhaps matches TRBD1 (6 bases). CDR1 is KGHSH and CDR2 is LQKENI in the germline V gene. V dropped 2 bases and J dropped 2 bases, with 10 bases sitting between them. There are 14 residues in the CDR3. The CDR3 DNA follows: TGTGCCAGCTCACCAACCACAGGGCCCTACGAGCAGTACTTC. Its translation is CASSPTTGPYEQYF.

Written as DNA, the CDR3 is TGTGCCAGCAGTAATCGACCCTCGGGGGATGAGCAGTTCTTC. Translating it yields CASSNRPSGDEQFF. The chain uses TRBV7-3 and TRBJ2-1, with D possibly being TRBD2 (6 bases). Per the germline V gene, CDR1 is SGHTA and CDR2 is FQGTGA. The germline V and J ends were trimmed by 6 bases and 8 bases, with 17 bases remaining between them. The CDR3 length is 14 residues. The whole variable domain, remainder taken from reference TRBV7-3 and TRBJ2-1, is GAGVSQTPSNKVTEKGKYVELRCDPISGHTALYWYRQSLGQGPEFLIYFQGTGAADDSGLPNDRFFAVRPEGSVSTLKIQRTERGDSAVYLCASSNRPSGDEQFFGPGTRLTVL.

The V and J genes are TRBV9 and TRBJ2-2; TRBD1 is a possible D gene (5 bases). The CDR3 loop spans 13 amino acids. Trimming took 0 bases from V and 9 from J, leaving 9 bases between them. Per germline, CDR1 SGDLS and CDR2 YYNGEE. The chain's CDR3 is CASSVATGRELFF. The CDR3 DNA is TGTGCCAGCAGCGTAGCTACAGGACGGGAGCTGTTTTTT.